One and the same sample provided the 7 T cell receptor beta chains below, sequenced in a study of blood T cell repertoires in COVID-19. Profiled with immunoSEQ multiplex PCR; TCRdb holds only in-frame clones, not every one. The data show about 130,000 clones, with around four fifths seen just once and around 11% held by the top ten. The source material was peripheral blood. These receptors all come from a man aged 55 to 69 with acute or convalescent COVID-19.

DNA for the CDR3: TGCAGCGTTCTAGCCCTGGACAGTAACACTGAAGCTTTCTTT. This encodes CSVLALDSNTEAFF. The V call is TRBV29-1, the J call TRBJ1-1; a weak D match, TRBD1 (6 bases). Germline CDR1 is SQVTM and CDR2 is ANQGSEA. V gave up 5 bases and J gave up 2 bases, with 15 bases separating them. The CDR3 extends over 14 amino acids.

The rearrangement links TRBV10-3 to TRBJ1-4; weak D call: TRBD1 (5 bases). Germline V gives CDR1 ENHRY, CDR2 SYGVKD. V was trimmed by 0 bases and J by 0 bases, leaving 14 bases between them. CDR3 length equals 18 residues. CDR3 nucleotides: TGTGCCATCAGTGAGTCAAAAGGGTCGGGGGCAACTAATGAAAAACTGTTTTTT. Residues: CAISESKGSGATNEKLFF.

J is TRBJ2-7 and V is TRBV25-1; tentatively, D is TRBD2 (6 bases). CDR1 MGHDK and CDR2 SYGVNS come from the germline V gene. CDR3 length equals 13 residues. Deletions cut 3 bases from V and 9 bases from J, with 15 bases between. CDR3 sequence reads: CASSEEGSTGQYF. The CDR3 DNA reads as TGTGCCAGCAGTGAGGAGGGGTCCACCGGGCAGTACTTC.

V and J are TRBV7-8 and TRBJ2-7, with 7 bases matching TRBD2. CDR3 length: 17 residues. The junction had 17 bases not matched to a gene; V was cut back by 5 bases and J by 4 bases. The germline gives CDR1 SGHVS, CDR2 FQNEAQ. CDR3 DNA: TGTGCCAGCAGCCCCGGAATGGGGCGCGGGAGTTCGTACGAGCAGTACTTC. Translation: CASSPGMGRGSSYEQYF.

The CDR3 DNA follows: TGTGCCACGACAGGGGTCGAGGGGGACACCATATATTTT. Residues: CATTGVEGDTIYF. J is TRBJ1-3 and V is TRBV10-3; TRBD1 aligns across 8 bases. Germline CDR1 and CDR2: ENHRY and SYGVKD. The CDR3 extends over 13 amino acids. V lost 10 bases to trimming and J lost 8 bases; unmatched junction nucleotides: 10.

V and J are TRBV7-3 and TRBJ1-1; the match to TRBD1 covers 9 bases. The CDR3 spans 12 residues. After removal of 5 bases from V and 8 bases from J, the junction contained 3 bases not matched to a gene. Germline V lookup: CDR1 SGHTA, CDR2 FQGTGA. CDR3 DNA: TGTGCCAGCAGCCACGGACAGGGGGAAGCTTTCTTT. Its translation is CASSHGQGEAFF.

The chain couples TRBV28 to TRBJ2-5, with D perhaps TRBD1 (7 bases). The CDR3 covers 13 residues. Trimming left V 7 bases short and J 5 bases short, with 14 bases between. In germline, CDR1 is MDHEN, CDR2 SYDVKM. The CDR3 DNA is TGTGCCAGCACCCAGGGGGGAAGGGAGACCCAGTACTTC. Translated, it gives CASTQGGRETQYF.